This TCR beta chain originates from a study of blood T cells in healthy people across ages. Trimming shortened V by 4 bases and J by 5 bases, and 12 bases separated the two germline ends. The germline gives CDR1 MGHRA, CDR2 YSYEKL. CDR3 length: 13 residues. The use of a sample-barcoded 5' primer and a J-beta primer mix characterized a second PCR of roughly 7 to 11 cycles. TCRdb called the 5' RACE reads again in MiXCR, with one record for every CDR3 protein. The table lists some 760,000 distinct CDR3 sequences, 25% of them singletons. This clonotype appeared a few times. Another study also made use of these data, one on T cells of mothers and their children. This second study notes: Compared with unrelated pairs, related mother-child pairs had slightly higher, non-significant overlap.

Material for sequencing was blood. The receptor comes from a boy aged 5-17 years in good health. V is TRBV4-1 and J is TRBJ2-7, with no clear D. Here the CDR3 reads CASSPNFLNEQYF. The CDR3 DNA sequence: TGCGCCAGCAGCCCAAATTTCCTCAACGAGCAGTACTTC.